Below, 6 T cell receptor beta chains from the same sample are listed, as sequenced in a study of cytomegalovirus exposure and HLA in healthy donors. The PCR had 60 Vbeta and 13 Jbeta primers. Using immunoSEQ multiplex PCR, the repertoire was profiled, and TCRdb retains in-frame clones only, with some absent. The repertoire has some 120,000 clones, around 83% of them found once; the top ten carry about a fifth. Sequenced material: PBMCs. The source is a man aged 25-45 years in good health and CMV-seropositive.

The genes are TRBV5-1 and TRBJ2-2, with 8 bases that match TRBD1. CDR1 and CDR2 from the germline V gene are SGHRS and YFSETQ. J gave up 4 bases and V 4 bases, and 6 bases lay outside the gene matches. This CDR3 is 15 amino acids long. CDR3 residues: CASSRTGILTGELFF. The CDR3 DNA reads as TGCGCCAGCAGCCGGACAGGGATTCTCACCGGGGAGCTGTTTTTT. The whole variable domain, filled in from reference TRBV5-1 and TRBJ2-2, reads KAGVTQTPRYLIKTRGQQVTLSCSPISGHRSVSWYQQTPGQGLQFLFEYFSETQRNKGNFPGRFSGRQFSNSRSEMNVSTLELGDSALYLCASSRTGILTGELFFGEGSRLTVL.

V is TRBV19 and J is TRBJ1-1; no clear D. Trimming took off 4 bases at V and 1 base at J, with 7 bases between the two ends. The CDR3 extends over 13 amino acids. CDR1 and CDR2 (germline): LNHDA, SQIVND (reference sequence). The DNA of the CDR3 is TGTGCCAGTAGTAAGTGGCAGAACACTGAAGCTTTCTTT. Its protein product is CASSKWQNTEAFF.

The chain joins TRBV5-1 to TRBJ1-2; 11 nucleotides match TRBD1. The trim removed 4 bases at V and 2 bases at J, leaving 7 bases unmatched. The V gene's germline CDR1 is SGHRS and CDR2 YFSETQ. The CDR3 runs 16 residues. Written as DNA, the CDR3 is TGCGCCAGCAGCCTCCGGGACAGGGGGAAGAACTATGGCTACACCTTC. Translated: CASSLRDRGKNYGYTF.

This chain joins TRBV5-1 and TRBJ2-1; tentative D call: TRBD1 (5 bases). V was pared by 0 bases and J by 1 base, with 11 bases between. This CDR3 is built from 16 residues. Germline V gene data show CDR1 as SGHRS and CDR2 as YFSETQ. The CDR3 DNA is TGCGCCAGCAGCTTGGCATCCAGGGTTTCCTACAATGAGCAGTTCTTC. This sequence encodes CASSLASRVSYNEQFF.

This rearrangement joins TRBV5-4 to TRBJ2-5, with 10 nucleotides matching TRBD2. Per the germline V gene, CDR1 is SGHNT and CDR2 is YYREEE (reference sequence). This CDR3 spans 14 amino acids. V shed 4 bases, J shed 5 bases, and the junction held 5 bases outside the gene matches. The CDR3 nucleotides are TGTGCCAGCAGCGGTGGGACTAGCGCCGAGACCCAGTACTTC. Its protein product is CASSGGTSAETQYF.

CDR3 residues: CASSYVGLNEKLFF. Here the CDR3 DNA reads TGTGCCAGCAGCTATGTGGGCCTTAATGAAAAACTGTTTTTT. J is TRBJ1-4 and V is TRBV5-4, with D hard to call. V was cut by 3 bases and J by 4 bases, with 10 bases left in between. This CDR3 comprises 14 residues. Germline V CDR1 and CDR2: SGHNT, YYREEE (reference sequence).